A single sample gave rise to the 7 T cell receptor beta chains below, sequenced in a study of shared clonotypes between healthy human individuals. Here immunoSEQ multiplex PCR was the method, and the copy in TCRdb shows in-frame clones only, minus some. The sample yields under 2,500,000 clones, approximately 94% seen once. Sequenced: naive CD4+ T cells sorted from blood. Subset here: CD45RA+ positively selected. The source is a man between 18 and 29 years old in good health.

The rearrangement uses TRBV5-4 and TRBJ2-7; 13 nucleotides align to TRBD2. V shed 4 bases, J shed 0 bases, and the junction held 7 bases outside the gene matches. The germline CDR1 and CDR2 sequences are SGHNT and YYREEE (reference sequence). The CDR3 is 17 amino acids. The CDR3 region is CASSPRLAGGLSYEQYF. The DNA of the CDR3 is TGTGCCAGCAGCCCAAGACTAGCGGGAGGACTCTCCTACGAGCAGTACTTC.

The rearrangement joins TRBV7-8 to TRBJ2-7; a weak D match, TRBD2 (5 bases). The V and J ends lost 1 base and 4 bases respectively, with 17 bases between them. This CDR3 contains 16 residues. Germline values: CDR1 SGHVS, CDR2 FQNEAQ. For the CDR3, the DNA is TGTGCCAGCAGCTTAGGGACTTCAACCAAGAGGTACGAGCAGTACTTC. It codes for CASSLGTSTKRYEQYF.

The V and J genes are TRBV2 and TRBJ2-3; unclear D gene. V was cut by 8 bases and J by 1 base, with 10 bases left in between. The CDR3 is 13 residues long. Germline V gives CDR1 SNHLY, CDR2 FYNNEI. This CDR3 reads CASRPVGTDTQYF. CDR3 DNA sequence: TGTGCCAGCCGGCCAGTGGGCACAGATACGCAGTATTTT.

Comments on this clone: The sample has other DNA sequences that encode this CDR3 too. The DNA of the CDR3 is TGTGCCAGCAGTTTACGGACCTATAATTCACCCCTCCACTTT. It is translated as CASSLRTYNSPLHF. The V and J genes are TRBV28 and TRBJ1-6; D remains ambiguous. Trimming removed 2 bases from V and 2 bases from J, with 4 bases in between. The length of the CDR3 is 14 residues. Germline assignment: CDR1 MDHEN and CDR2 SYDVKM.

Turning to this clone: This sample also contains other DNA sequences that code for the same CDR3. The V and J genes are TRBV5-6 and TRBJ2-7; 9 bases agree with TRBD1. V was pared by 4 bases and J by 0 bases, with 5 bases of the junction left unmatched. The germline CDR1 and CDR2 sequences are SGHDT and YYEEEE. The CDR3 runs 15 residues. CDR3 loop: CASSPGTGFSYEQYF. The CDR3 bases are TGTGCCAGCAGCCCCGGGACAGGGTTCTCCTACGAGCAGTACTTC. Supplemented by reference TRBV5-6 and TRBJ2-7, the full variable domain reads DAGVTQSPTHLIKTRGQQVTLRCSPKSGHDTVSWYQQALGQGPQFIFQYYEEEERQRGNFPDRFSGHQFPNYSSELNVNALLLGDSALYLCASSPGTGFSYEQYFGPGTRLTVT.

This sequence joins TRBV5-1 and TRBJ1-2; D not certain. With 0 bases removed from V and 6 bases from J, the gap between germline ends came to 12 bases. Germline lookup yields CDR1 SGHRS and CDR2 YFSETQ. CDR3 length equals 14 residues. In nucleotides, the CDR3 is TGCGCCAGCAGCTTGGCGGGAGGACGGAATGGCTACACCTTC. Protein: CASSLAGGRNGYTF.

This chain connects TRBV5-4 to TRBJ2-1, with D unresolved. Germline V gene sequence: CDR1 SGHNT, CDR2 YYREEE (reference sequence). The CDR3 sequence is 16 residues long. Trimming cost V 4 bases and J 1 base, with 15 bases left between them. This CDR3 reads CASSVGLPGSYNEQFF. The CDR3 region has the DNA TGTGCCAGCAGCGTGGGCCTACCTGGGTCCTACAATGAGCAGTTCTTC.